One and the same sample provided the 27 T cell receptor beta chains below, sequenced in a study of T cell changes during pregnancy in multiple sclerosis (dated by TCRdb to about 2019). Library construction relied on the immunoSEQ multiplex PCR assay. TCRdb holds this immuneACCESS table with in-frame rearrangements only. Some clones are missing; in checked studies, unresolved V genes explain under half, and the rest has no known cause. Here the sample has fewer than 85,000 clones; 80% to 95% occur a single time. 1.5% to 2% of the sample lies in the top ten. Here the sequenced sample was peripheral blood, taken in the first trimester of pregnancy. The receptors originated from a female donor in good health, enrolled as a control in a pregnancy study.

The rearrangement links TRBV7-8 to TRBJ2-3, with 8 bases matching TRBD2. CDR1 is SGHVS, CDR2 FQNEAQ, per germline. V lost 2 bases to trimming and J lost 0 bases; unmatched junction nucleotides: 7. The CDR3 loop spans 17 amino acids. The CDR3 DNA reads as TGTGCCAGCAGCTTATCGTCGGCGGGAGGTAGCACAGATACGCAGTATTTT. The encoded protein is CASSLSSAGGSTDTQYF.

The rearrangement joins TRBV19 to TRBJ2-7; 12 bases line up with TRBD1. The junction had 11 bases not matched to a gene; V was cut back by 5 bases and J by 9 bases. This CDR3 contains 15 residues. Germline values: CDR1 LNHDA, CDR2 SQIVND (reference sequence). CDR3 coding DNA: TGTGCCAGTAGTGTCACCTCCGGGACAGGGGGCGCGCAGTACTTC. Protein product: CASSVTSGTGGAQYF.

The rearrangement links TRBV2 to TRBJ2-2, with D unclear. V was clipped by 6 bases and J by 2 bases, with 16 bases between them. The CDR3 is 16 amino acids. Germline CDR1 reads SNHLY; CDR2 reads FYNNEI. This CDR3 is CASSQRPVRNTGELFF. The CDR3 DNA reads TGTGCCAGCAGCCAGCGACCTGTGCGAAACACCGGGGAGCTGTTTTTT.

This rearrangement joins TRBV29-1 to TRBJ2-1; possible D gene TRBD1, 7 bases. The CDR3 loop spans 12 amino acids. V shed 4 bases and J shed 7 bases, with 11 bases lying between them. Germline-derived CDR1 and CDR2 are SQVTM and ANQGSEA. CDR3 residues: CSVGQGGNEQFF. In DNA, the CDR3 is TGCAGCGTTGGACAGGGAGGAAATGAGCAGTTCTTC.

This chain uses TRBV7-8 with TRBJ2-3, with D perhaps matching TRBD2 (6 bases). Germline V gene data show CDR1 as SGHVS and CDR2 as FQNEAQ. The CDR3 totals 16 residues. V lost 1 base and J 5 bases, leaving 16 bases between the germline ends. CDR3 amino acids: CASSLGLIRGGDTQYF. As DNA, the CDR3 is TGTGCCAGCAGCTTAGGTCTTATTAGGGGAGGAGATACGCAGTATTTT.

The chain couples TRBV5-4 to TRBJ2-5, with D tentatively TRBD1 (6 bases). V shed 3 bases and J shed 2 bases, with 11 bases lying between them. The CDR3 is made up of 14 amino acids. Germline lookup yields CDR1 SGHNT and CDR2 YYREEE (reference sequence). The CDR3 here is CASSSPQGQETQYF. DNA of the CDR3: TGTGCCAGCAGCTCCCCACAGGGACAAGAGACCCAGTACTTC.

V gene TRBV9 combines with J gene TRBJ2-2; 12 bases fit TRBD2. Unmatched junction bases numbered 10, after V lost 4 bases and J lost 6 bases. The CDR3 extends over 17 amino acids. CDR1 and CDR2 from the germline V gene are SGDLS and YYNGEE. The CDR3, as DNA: TGTGCCAGCAGCCCACGACTAGCGGGAGTTTATGCCGGGGAGCTGTTTTTT. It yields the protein CASSPRLAGVYAGELFF. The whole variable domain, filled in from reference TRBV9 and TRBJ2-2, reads DSGVTQTPKHLITATGQRVTLRCSPRSGDLSVYWYQQSLDQGLQFLIQYYNGEERAKGNILERFSAQQFPDLHSELNLSSLELGDSALYFCASSPRLAGVYAGELFFGEGSRLTVL.

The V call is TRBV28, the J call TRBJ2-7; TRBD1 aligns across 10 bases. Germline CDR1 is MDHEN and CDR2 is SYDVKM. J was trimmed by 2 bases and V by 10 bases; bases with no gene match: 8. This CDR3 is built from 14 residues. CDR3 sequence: CATETGGLAYEQYF. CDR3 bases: TGTGCCACCGAGACAGGGGGCCTGGCCTACGAGCAGTACTTC.

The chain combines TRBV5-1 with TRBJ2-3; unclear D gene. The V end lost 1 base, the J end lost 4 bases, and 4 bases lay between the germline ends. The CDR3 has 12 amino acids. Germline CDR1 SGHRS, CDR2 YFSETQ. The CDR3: CASSLPADTQYF. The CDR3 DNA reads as TGCGCCAGCAGCTTGCCAGCAGATACGCAGTATTTT.

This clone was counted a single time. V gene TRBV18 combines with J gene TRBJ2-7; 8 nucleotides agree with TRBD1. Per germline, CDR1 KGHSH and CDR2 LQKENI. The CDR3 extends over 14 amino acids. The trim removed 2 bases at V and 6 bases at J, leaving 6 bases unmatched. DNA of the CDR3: TGTGCCAGCTCACCATCACAGGGGGTTGGCGAGCAGTACTTC. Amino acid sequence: CASSPSQGVGEQYF.

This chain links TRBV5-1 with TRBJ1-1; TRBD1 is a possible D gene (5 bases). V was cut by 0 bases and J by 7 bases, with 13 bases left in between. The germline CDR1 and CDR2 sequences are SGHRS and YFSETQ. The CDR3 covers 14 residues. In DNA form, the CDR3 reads TGCGCCAGCAGCTTGGCGGGGGGTTACAATGAAGCTTTCTTT. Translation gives CASSLAGGYNEAFF.

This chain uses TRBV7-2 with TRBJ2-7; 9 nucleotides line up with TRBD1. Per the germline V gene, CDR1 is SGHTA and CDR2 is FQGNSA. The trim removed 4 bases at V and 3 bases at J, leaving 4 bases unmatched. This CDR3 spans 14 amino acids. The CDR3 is CASSSPGQGYEQYF. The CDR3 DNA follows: TGTGCCAGCAGCTCTCCGGGACAGGGCTACGAGCAGTACTTC.

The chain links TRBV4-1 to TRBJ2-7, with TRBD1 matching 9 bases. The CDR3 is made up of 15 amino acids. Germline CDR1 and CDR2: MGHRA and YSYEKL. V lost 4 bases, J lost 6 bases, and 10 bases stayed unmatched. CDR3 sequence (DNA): TGCGCCAGCAGCCTTGGACAGGGGCAGATAGGCGAGCAGTACTTC. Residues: CASSLGQGQIGEQYF.

The DNA of the CDR3 is TGTGCCAGCAGTTTTTACCCCGGGTACGCGCAGTATTTT. Its translation is CASSFYPGYAQYF. The chain recombines TRBV6-1 with TRBJ2-3; D not certain. The CDR3 sequence is 13 residues long. The germline gives CDR1 MNHNS, CDR2 SASEGT. Trimming pared 5 bases from V and 10 bases from J, leaving 16 bases between.

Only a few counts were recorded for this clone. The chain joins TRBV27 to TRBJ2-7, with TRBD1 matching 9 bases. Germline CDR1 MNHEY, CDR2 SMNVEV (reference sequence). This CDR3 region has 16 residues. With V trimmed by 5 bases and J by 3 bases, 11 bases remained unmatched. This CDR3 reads CASSAISGTGYYEQYF. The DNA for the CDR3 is TGTGCCAGCAGTGCCATTTCCGGGACAGGGTACTACGAGCAGTACTTC.

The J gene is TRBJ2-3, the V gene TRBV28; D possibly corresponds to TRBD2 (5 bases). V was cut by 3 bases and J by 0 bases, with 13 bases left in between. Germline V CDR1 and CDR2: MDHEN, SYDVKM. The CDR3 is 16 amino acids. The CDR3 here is CASSFMPGGSTDTQYF. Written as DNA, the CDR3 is TGTGCCAGCAGTTTCATGCCCGGAGGCAGCACAGATACGCAGTATTTT.

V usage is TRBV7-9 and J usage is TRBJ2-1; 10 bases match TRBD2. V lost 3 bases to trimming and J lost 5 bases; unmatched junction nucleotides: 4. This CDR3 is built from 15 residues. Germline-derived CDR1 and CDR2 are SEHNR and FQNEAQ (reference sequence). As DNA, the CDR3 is TGTGCCAGCAGCTTCAGGACTAGCGGACACAATGAGCAGTTCTTC. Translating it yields CASSFRTSGHNEQFF.

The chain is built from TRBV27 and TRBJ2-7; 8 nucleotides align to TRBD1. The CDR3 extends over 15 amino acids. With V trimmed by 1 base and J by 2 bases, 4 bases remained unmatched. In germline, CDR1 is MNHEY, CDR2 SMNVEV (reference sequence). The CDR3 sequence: CASSLFGTGPYEQYF. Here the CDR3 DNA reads TGTGCCAGCAGTTTATTCGGGACAGGCCCCTACGAGCAGTACTTC.

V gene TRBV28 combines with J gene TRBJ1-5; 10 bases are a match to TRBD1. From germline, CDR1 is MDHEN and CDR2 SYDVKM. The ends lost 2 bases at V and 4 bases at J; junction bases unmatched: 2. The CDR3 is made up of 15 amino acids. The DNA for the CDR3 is TGTGCCAGCAGTTTAGGGGGACAGGGGAATCAGCCCCAGCATTTT. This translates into CASSLGGQGNQPQHF. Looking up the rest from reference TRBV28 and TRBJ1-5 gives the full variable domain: DVKVTQSSRYLVKRTGEKVFLECVQDMDHENMFWYRQDPGLGLRLIYFSYDVKMKEKGDIPEGYSVSREKKERFSLILESASTNQTSMYLCASSLGGQGNQPQHFGDGTRLSIL.

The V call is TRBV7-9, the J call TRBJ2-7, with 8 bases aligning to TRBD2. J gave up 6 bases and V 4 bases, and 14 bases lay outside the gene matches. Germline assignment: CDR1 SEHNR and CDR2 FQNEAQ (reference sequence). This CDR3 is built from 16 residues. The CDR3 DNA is TGTGCCAGCAGCTCCGAGCCAAGCGGGAGCTGGGGCGAGCAGTACTTC. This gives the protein CASSSEPSGSWGEQYF.

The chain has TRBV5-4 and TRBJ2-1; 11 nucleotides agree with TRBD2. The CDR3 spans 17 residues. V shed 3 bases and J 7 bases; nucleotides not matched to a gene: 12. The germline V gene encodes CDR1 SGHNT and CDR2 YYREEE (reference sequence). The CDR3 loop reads CASSWTKTSGSENEQFF. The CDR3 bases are TGTGCCAGCAGCTGGACTAAAACTAGCGGGAGTGAAAATGAGCAGTTCTTC.

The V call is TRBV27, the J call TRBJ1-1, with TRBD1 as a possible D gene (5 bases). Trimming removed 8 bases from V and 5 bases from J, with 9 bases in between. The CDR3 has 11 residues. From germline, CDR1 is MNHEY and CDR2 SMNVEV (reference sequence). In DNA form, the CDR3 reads TGTGCCAGCGGGGGGGGGACTGAAGCTTTCTTT. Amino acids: CASGGGTEAFF.

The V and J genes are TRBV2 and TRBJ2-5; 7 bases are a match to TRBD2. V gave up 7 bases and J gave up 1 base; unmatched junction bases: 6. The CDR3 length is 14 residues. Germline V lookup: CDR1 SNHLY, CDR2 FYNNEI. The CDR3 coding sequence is TGTGCCAGCATTGTGGGGGGGGTCCAAGAGACCCAGTACTTC. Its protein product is CASIVGGVQETQYF.

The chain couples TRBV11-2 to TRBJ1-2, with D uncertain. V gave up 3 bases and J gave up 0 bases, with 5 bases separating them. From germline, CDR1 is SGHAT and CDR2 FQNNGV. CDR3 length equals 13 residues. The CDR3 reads CASSFQSNYGYTF. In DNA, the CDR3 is TGTGCCAGCAGCTTCCAATCTAACTATGGCTACACCTTC.

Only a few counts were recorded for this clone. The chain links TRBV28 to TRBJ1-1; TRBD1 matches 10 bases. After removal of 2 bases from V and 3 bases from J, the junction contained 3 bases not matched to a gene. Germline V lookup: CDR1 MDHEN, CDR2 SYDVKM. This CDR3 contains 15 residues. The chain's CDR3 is CASSLGTGAYTEAFF. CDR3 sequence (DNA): TGTGCCAGCAGTTTAGGGACAGGGGCGTACACTGAAGCTTTCTTT.

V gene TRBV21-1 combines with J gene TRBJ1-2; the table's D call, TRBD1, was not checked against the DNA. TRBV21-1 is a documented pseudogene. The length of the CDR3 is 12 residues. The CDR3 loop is CASSKEQVGYTF. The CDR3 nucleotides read TGTGCCAGCAGCAAAGAACAGGTGGGCTACACCTTC.

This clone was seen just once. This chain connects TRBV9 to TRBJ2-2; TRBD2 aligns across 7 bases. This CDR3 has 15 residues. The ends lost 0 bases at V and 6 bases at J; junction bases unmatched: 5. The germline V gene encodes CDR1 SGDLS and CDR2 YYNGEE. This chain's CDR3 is CASSVGEGLSGELFF. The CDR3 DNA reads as TGTGCCAGCAGCGTAGGGGAGGGATTGTCCGGGGAGCTGTTTTTT.